The clone carrying this T cell receptor beta chain was counted once. Its antigen is currently unknown. Profiled with immunoSEQ multiplex PCR; TCRdb holds only in-frame clones, not every one. The top ten hold about 17% of the sample, which has around 48,000 clones, 77% seen once. These data are taken from a study of T cells in localized non-small cell lung cancer. Study findings and constraints: When the top 100 tumor clones were examined, a median about 60 of them also appeared in the adjacent lung, which was paired and uninvolved. Uninvolved adjacent lung showed higher T cell clonality than tumor.

Trimming cost V 3 bases and J 6 bases, with 6 bases left between them. The germline V gene has CDR1 SGDLS and CDR2 YYNGEE. The CDR3 is made up of 11 amino acids. Here the sequenced sample was peripheral blood, taken before any cancer treatment. The receptor was derived from a man aged 40-75 years with stage I squamous cell lung carcinoma. The chain has TRBV9 and TRBJ1-2; no definite D call. In nucleotides, the CDR3 is TGTGCCAGCAGCGGGACGGATGGCTACACCTTC. Translation gives CASSGTDGYTF.